This T cell receptor (beta chain) was documented in a study of T cells in Graves' hyperthyroidism and ophthalmopathy (dated 2019 in TCRdb). Background on the whole study: Peripheral blood was collected at initial diagnosis, before any treatment. Prospective prediction of ophthalmopathy was tested in an independent validation cohort of under 20 hyperthyroidism patients and approximately 17 patients who later progressed to ophthalmopathy. According to the paper, TCR Vbeta CDR3 sequencing was carried out on 120 to 150 peripheral blood samples, which came from fewer than 50 ophthalmopathy, approximately 72 hyperthyroidism and roughly 17 progressor patients. To identify distinguishing TCR V-J signatures, a discovery cohort of around 100 patients was used, comprising 43 with Graves' ophthalmopathy and 57 with stable Graves' hyperthyroidism. Following sampling, methimazole starting at 30 mg daily was given to hyperthyroidism patients, and high-dose intravenous methylprednisolone was given to ophthalmopathy patients. Thyroid tissue and blood T-cell repertoires from six Graves' hyperthyroidism patients were also compared in the study. The approximately 95 discovery patients were divided at random into training and test sets in a 7:3 ratio.

Worth noting for this clonotype: Its antigen is still unknown. No much larger clone is present one base from it, and per-base qualities are unavailable.

Graves' hyperthyroidism was defined as stable when no progression to ophthalmopathy occurred over 18 months of follow-up. Hyperthyroidism patients were aged 18 to 65 years and newly diagnosed, with disease duration of less than 2 months. Exclusion was applied to patients with uncontrolled infections, other autoimmune diseases, pregnancy or lactation. Diagnoses were based on clinical symptoms, serum thyroxine and TRAb, thyroid ultrasound and orbital computed tomography. Ficoll-Paque density gradient centrifugation was used to isolate PBMCs from 10 ml of fresh peripheral blood. Total RNA was extracted with Trizol reagent, and quality was checked on an Agilent 2100 Bioanalyzer. Overall study outcomes, separate from this receptor: Blood samples also contained most of the expanded thyroid clonotypes (frequency above 0.001), which suggests that blood repertoires may reflect thyroid immune responses. A 13 V-J signature model separated ophthalmopathy from stable hyperthyroidism, with approximately 87% sensitivity and 81.08% specificity in cross-validation and 80%/75% in testing. In validation, the model predicted progression to ophthalmopathy a median of around 6.5 months before onset, with about 71% sensitivity and just under 75% specificity. No statistical method was used to set the sample size in advance, and investigators knew the group allocation.

Cut back by 2 bases and 3 bases, the V and J ends lie 5 bases apart. From its cysteine to its phenylalanine, the CDR3 spans 13 amino acids. The only DNA kept is the CDR3, 39 bases in frame from the first base. CDR1 SGDLS and CDR2 YYNGEE were looked up in the germline V gene. The TCR beta CDR3 regions were amplified from the RNA transcripts. The TCR CDR3 was subjected to a first round of RT-PCR using the HTBI primer set and the Qiagen OneStep RT-PCR kit. Libraries were constructed in a second round of multiplex PCR, after which size selection and purification were performed. Libraries were sequenced paired-end with 100 bp reads on an Illumina HiSeq2000. Regarding the original processing steps: SOAPnuke was used to process the raw data, throwing out any read that contained adapters or uncalled bases, had a mean Phred below 15, or lacked an exact constant-primer or identifier match. High-quality paired reads were merged using COPE v1.2.5, and each unique nucleotide sequence was defined as a clonotype. MiTCR v1.1 was used to align clonotypes to the IMGT TRBV, TRBD and TRBJ reference segments. The analysis was restricted to V-J combinations with a frequency above 0.0001, which together covered 99.2% of the repertoires. The TCS score was defined as the ratio of F50 (clonal expansion) to E x V (chaos), calculated using BLOSUM62-based TCRdist between CDR3 peptides within each V-J. Welch's t-statistics and random forest reduced around 550 V-J features to 13, which were used in a naive Bayes classifier (R e1071). Through fastp at Q25 and MiXCR, TCRdb rebuilt clones from the public reads, retaining in-frame beta chains. Rows are unified per CDR3 protein, each entry keeping the most common DNA and genes. The V and J calls were determined by TCRdb, not by the authors. Here the sample has roughly 750,000 distinct CDR3 sequences; about 17% occur a single time. Approximately 8.4% of the sample is taken by the ten largest.

This TCR was sampled from a man between 18 and 29 years old with Graves' hyperthyroidism. The receptor chain draws on TRBV9 and TRBJ2-2; no D gene can be assigned with confidence. Source material: blood. The DNA reads as follows: TGTGCCAGCAGCGTCCGGGACACCGGGGAGCTGTTTTTT. It encodes CASSVRDTGELFF. This CDR3, with the reference TRBV9 and TRBJ2-2 proteins standing in past its ends, gives the full variable domain DSGVTQTPKHLITATGQRVTLRCSPRSGDLSVYWYQQSLDQGLQFLIQYYNGEERAKGNILERFSAQQFPDLHSELNLSSLELGDSALYFCASSVRDTGELFFGEGSRLTVL.